This T cell receptor beta chain derives from a study of blood T cell repertoires in COVID-19. Study summary: Samples of COVID-19 (acute and convalescent) were obtained from the United States, Italy and Spain. T cells, B-cell-depleted T cells, or PBMCs provided the cDNA or gDNA that served as material.

Profiling relied on immunoSEQ multiplex PCR, and the TCRdb table lists in-frame clones only, not all of them. The top ten hold 8% of the sample, which has some 80,000 clones, 85% to 90% seen once. The V and J ends lost 3 bases and 2 bases, in that order; junction bases with no gene match: 8. Germline CDR1 LGHNT, CDR2 FRNRAP. This CDR3 has 16 amino acids. This receptor was obtained from a man older than 75 with active or convalescent COVID-19. The rearrangement uses TRBV12-5 and TRBJ2-5; 8 bases line up with TRBD2. Sequenced input: peripheral blood. Written as DNA, the CDR3 is TGTGCTAGTGGTTTAGGTGTGAGCGGGGGTCAAGAGACCCAGTACTTC. Translation: CASGLGVSGGQETQYF.